This T cell receptor beta chain was recorded in a study of blood T cells in healthy people across ages. Findings and caveats of the study: Since the PBMCs were unsorted, naive and antigen-experienced cells could not be conclusively compared.

Researchers collected about 10 milliliters of peripheral blood from every single donor. For the second PCR, which ran for roughly 6 to 12 cycles, a sample-barcoded 5' primer and a J-beta primer mix were used. MiXCR was run by TCRdb on the 5' RACE reads, yielding one entry per CDR3 protein. The repertoire includes over 950,000 distinct CDR3 sequences, more than 30% of them detected once, and about an eighth sits in the top ten. V was clipped by 2 bases and J by 4 bases, with 18 bases between them. This CDR3 region has 17 residues. From germline, CDR1 is ENHRY and CDR2 SYGVKD. A remark on this clonotype: Antigen specificity is unknown.

The chain couples TRBV10-3 to TRBJ2-1; TRBD2 might be the D (7 bases). Sequenced material: blood. This receptor was taken from a man aged 18 to 30 in good health. CDR3 DNA sequence: TGTGCCATCAGTGAGGCGACCGGCGGGGGCTCTTACAATGAGCAGTTCTTC. Translated, it gives CAISEATGGGSYNEQFF.